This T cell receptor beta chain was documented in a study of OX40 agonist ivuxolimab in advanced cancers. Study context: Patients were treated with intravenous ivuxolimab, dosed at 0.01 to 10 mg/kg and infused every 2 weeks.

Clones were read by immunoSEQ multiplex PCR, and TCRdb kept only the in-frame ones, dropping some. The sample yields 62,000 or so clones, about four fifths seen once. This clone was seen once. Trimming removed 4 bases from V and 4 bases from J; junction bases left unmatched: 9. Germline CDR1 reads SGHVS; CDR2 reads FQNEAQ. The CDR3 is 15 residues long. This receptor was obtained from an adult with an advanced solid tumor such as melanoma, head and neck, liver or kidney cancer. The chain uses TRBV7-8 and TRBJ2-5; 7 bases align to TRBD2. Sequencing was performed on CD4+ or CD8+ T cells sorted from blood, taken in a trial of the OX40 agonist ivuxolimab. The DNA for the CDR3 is TGTGCCAGCAGCTCCCGGGACTATGGTCGAGAGACCCAGTACTTC. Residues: CASSSRDYGRETQYF. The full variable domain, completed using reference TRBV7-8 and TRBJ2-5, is GAGVSQSPRYKVAKRGQDVALRCDPISGHVSLFWYQQALGQGPEFLTYFQNEAQLDKSGLPSDRFFAERPEGSVSTLKIQRTQQEDSAVYLCASSSRDYGRETQYFGPGTRLLVL.